Below, one T cell receptor (beta chain) is given with its context. No antigen is known for it. Germline and junction disagree at one end, which may indicate a read error. Using immunoSEQ multiplex PCR, the repertoire was profiled, and TCRdb retains in-frame clones only, with some absent. In the table there are 150,000 or so clones, about 90% of which are singletons. The data originate from a study of T cell responses to AZD1222 COVID-19 vaccine. Broader study findings: Donors skewed white British and female; clonal diversity was possibly underestimated. Baseline seropositivity characterized only 5 to 7 AZD1222 recipients. Repertoire collection took place solely once the T cell response had peaked.

Germline CDR1 reads LGHNA; CDR2 reads YNFKEQ. The CDR3 runs to 16 residues. The sequence was obtained from an adult in good health. This specimen was peripheral blood, taken on day 0 of AZD1222 vaccination. The chain uses TRBV4-2 and TRBJ2-7; 7 bases agree with TRBD2. The CDR3 protein is CASSLGGLAEPYEQYF. Here the CDR3 DNA reads TGTGCCAGCAGCCTCGGCGGGCTAGCGGAGCCCTATGAGCAGTACTTC.